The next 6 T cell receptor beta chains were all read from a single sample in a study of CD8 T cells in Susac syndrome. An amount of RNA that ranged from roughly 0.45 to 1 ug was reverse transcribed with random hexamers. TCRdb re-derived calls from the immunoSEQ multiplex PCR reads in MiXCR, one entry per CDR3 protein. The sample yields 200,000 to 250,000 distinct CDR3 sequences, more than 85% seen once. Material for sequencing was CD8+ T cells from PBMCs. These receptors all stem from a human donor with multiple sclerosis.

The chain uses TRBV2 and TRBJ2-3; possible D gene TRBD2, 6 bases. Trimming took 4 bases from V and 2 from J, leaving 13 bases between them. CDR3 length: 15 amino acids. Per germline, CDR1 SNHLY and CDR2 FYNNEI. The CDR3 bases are TGTGCCAGCAGTGGCGGGAAGATGTTCACAGATACGCAGTATTTT. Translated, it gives CASSGGKMFTDTQYF. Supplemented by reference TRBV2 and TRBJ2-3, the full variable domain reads EPEVTQTPSHQVTQMGQEVILRCVPISNHLYFYWYRQILGQKVEFLVSFYNNEISEKSEIFDDQFSVERPDGSNFTLKIRSTKLEDSAMYFCASSGGKMFTDTQYFGPGTRLTVL.

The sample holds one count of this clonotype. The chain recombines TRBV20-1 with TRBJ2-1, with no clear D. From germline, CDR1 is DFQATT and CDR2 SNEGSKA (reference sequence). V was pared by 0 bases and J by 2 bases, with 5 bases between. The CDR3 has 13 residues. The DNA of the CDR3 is TGCAGTGCTAGAGATCACACCTACAATGAGCAGTTCTTC. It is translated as CSARDHTYNEQFF.

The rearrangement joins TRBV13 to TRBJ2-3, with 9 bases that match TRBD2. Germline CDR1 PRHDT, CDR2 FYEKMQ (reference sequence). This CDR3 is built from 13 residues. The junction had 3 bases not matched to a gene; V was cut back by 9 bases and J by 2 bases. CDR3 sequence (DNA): TGTGCCAGTAGCGGGGGACCCACAGATACGCAGTATTTT. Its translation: CASSGGPTDTQYF.

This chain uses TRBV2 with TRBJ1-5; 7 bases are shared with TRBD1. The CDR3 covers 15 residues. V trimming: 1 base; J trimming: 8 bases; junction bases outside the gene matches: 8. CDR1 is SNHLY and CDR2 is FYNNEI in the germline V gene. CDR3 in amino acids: CASSEGRQGAKPQHF. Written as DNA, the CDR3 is TGTGCCAGCAGTGAAGGGAGACAGGGTGCGAAGCCCCAGCATTTT.

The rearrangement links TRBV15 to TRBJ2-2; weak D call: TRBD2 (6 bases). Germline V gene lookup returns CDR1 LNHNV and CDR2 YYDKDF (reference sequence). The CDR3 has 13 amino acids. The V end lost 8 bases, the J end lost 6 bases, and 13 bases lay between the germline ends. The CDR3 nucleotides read TGTGCCACCGAATCCAGGGAGGCCGGGGAGCTGTTTTTT. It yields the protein CATESREAGELFF.

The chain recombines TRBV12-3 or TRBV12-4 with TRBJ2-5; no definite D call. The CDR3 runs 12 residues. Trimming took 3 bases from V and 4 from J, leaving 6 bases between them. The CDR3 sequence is CASSFSGETQYF. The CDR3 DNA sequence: TGTGCCAGCAGTTTCTCCGGAGAGACCCAGTACTTC.